These 13 T cell receptor beta chains share one sample of origin, sequenced in a study of blood T cell repertoires in COVID-19. Produced via immunoSEQ multiplex PCR; TCRdb's table is partial and in-frame only. Among a few hundred thousand clones, roughly 85% were seen once, and the ten largest hold 7.2%. Sequencing input: peripheral blood. These receptors came from a human donor in a cohort sampled during active COVID-19.

V usage is TRBV6-5 and J usage is TRBJ2-3; 14 bases align to TRBD2. V shed 2 bases, J shed 8 bases, and the junction held 3 bases outside the gene matches. The CDR3 contains 15 residues. Germline lookup yields CDR1 MNHEY and CDR2 SVGAGI. This CDR3 reads CASSYQTSGGGTQYF. The CDR3 coding sequence is TGTGCCAGCAGTTACCAGACTAGCGGGGGGGGTACGCAGTATTTT.

The rearrangement links TRBV5-6 to TRBJ2-7; D not resolved. CDR3 length: 13 amino acids. Germline CDR1 and CDR2: SGHDT and YYEEEE. V was clipped by 1 base and J by 3 bases, with 8 bases between them. The CDR3 nucleotides are TGTGCCAGCAGCTTGAACAGCAACTACGAGCAGTACTTC. It yields the protein CASSLNSNYEQYF. The variable domain in full, completed from reference TRBV5-6 and TRBJ2-7, reads DAGVTQSPTHLIKTRGQQVTLRCSPKSGHDTVSWYQQALGQGPQFIFQYYEEEERQRGNFPDRFSGHQFPNYSSELNVNALLLGDSALYLCASSLNSNYEQYFGPGTRLTVT.

This clone was seen only once. The genes are TRBV3-1 (or the pseudogene TRBV3-2) and TRBJ2-3; 10 bases agree with TRBD2. The CDR3 loop spans 15 amino acids. The germline gives CDR1 LGHDT, CDR2 YNNKEL (reference sequence). J was trimmed by 1 base and V by 7 bases; bases with no gene match: 5. For the CDR3, the DNA is TGTGCCAGCACCTTAGGACTAGCGGGCACAGATACGCAGTATTTT. Its translation is CASTLGLAGTDTQYF.

This clone is a singleton in its sample. The CDR3 is CASRTGQGASGEKLFF. The CDR3 bases are TGTGCCAGCAGGACGGGACAGGGGGCCTCGGGAGAAAAACTGTTTTTT. The rearrangement links TRBV28 to TRBJ1-4, with 12 bases lining up with TRBD1. Per the germline V gene, CDR1 is MDHEN and CDR2 is SYDVKM. The CDR3 runs to 16 residues. The J segment lost 8 bases and the V segment lost 6 bases, leaving 10 bases of the junction unmatched.

V is TRBV9 and J is TRBJ2-2; D may be TRBD1 (6 bases). From germline, CDR1 is SGDLS and CDR2 YYNGEE. Trimming pared 7 bases from V and 1 base from J, leaving 11 bases between. The CDR3 contains 14 residues. CDR3 nucleotides: TGTGCCAGCTCAGGACAGTTGAACACCGGGGAGCTGTTTTTT. It codes for CASSGQLNTGELFF.

V is TRBV6-6 and J is TRBJ1-5, with 9 bases that match TRBD1. V was pared by 5 bases and J by 0 bases, with 20 bases of the junction left unmatched. Germline CDR1 reads MNHNY; CDR2 reads SVGAGI (reference sequence). The CDR3 contains 21 residues. DNA for the CDR3: TGTGCCAGCAGTCGGGAAAAACCGGGACAGGGTACAGTCTATAGCAATCAGCCCCAGCATTTT. Translating it yields CASSREKPGQGTVYSNQPQHF.

This clone was detected only a few times. This sequence joins TRBV30 and TRBJ1-2, with D maybe TRBD1 (6 bases). The CDR3 runs 13 residues. Germline-derived CDR1 and CDR2 are GTSNPN and SVGIG (reference sequence). Trimming took 6 bases from V and 4 from J, leaving 15 bases between them. Written as DNA, the CDR3 is TGTGCCTGTTCACAGGGATTGACCTATGGCTACACCTTC. It codes for CACSQGLTYGYTF.

This clone showed up just once. This rearrangement joins TRBV4-2 to TRBJ1-3; D ambiguous. This CDR3 has 16 residues. The V and J ends lost 4 bases and 0 bases respectively, with 13 bases between them. Germline V gene sequence: CDR1 LGHNA, CDR2 YNFKEQ. This chain's CDR3 is CASSPMERGSGNTIYF. In DNA form, the CDR3 reads TGTGCCAGCAGCCCGATGGAGCGGGGCTCTGGAAACACCATATATTTT.

This clone appeared a single time. The V gene is TRBV5-1, the J gene TRBJ1-1, with D unclear. Trimming shortened V by 0 bases and J by 4 bases, and 7 bases separated the two germline ends. The germline V gene encodes CDR1 SGHRS and CDR2 YFSETQ. The CDR3 extends over 13 amino acids. The CDR3 nucleotides are TGCGCCAGCAGCTTGGAACGGGGCACTGAAGCTTTCTTT. This encodes CASSLERGTEAFF.

The chain has TRBV6-5 and TRBJ2-3; TRBD2 is a possible D gene (6 bases). Deletions cut 8 bases from V and 2 bases from J, with 14 bases between. The germline V gene has CDR1 MNHEY and CDR2 SVGAGI. The CDR3 is 14 residues long. CDR3 protein: CASSGRGLTDTQYF. The CDR3 DNA reads as TGTGCCAGCTCGGGGCGGGGACTCACAGATACGCAGTATTTT.

The gene calls are TRBV14 and TRBJ2-1; 7 bases agree with TRBD2. The CDR3 runs 17 residues. The germline CDR1 and CDR2 sequences are SGHDN and FVKESK. J gave up 3 bases and V 3 bases, and 11 bases lay outside the gene matches. CDR3: CASSQWIRLAGYNEQFF. In nucleotides, the CDR3 is TGTGCCAGCAGCCAGTGGATCCGACTAGCTGGCTACAATGAGCAGTTCTTC. Based on the CDR3 plus reference TRBV14 and TRBJ2-1, the full variable domain is EAGVTQFPSHSVIEKGQTVTLRCDPISGHDNLYWYRRVMGKEIKFLLHFVKESKQDESGMPNNRFLAERTGGTYSTLKVQPAELEDSGVYFCASSQWIRLAGYNEQFFGPGTRLTVL.

The rearrangement joins TRBV6-2 or TRBV6-3 to TRBJ1-1; 8 bases agree with TRBD1. Germline CDR1 is MNHEY and CDR2 is SVGEGT. V lost 6 bases to trimming and J lost 1 base; unmatched junction nucleotides: 13. CDR3 length: 17 amino acids. CDR3 bases: TGTGCCAGCAGCCCTCTCCGGGACAGGCTGGCGAACACTGAAGCTTTCTTT. This codes for CASSPLRDRLANTEAFF.

This sequence joins TRBV6-5 and TRBJ2-7, with 11 positions matching TRBD2. CDR1 MNHEY and CDR2 SVGAGI come from the germline V gene. CDR3 length equals 14 residues. The V and J ends lost 8 bases and 2 bases, in that order; junction bases with no gene match: 5. As DNA, the CDR3 is TGTGCCAGCCAACTAGCGGGGGTTACCTACGAGCAGTACTTC. Amino acid sequence: CASQLAGVTYEQYF.